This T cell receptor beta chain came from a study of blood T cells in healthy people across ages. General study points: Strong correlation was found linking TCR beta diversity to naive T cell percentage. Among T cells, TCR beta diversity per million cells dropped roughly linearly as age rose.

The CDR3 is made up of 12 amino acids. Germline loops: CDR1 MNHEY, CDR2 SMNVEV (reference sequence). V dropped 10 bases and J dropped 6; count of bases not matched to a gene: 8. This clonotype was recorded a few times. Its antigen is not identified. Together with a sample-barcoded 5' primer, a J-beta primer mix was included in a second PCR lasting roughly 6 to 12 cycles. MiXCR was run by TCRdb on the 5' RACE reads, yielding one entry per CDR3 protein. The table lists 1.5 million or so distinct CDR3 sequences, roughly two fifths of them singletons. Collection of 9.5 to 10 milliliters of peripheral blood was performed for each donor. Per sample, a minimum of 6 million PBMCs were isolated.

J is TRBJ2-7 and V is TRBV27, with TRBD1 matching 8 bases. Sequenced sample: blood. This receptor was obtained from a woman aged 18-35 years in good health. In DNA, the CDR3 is TGTGCCACCGGGGACAGGTATCCCGAGCAGTACTTC. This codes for CATGDRYPEQYF.